One sample yielded the 16 T cell receptor beta chains listed below, sequenced in a study of identical twins. TCRdb itself ran the 5' RACE reads through MiXCR, one entry per CDR3 protein. The sample yields roughly 710,000 distinct CDR3 sequences, roughly 6% seen once. The sample consisted of naive T cells sorted from blood. These receptors came from a man between 18 and 29 years old in good health.

This clonotype was recorded at least ten times. The chain combines TRBV24-1 with TRBJ2-3; D gene ambiguous. The CDR3 length is 14 residues. Trimming pared 7 bases from V and 0 bases from J, leaving 10 bases between. Per germline, CDR1 KGHDR and CDR2 SFDVKD. The CDR3 is CATRDTSSTDTQYF. The CDR3 nucleotides are TGTGCCACCAGGGATACCTCTAGCACAGATACGCAGTATTTT.

This clonotype was recorded at least ten times. The CDR3 sequence is CSASGTSGTGELFF. The CDR3 DNA follows: TGCAGTGCCTCCGGGACTAGTGGCACCGGGGAGCTGTTTTTT. The chain has TRBV20-1 and TRBJ2-2; 8 bases fit TRBD2. Germline CDR1 and CDR2: DFQATT and SNEGSKA (reference sequence). Trimming cost V 6 bases and J 4 bases; bases outside gene matches: 7. This CDR3 comprises 14 residues.

This clonotype was found many times. The CDR3 reads CAVRTHKDSSYEQYF. Written as DNA, the CDR3 is TGTGCCGTCCGCACTCACAAAGACAGCTCCTACGAGCAGTACTTC. V gene TRBV10-3 combines with J gene TRBJ2-7, with TRBD1 as a possible D gene (5 bases). CDR3 length: 15 residues. V was pared by 11 bases and J by 0 bases, with 20 bases between. Germline V lookup: CDR1 ENHRY, CDR2 SYGVKD.

Many counts were recorded for this clonotype. The genes are TRBV20-1 and TRBJ2-1, with D perhaps TRBD1 (5 bases). The CDR3 consists of 13 residues. Trimming cost V 0 bases and J 8 bases, with 11 bases left between them. The germline CDR1 and CDR2 sequences are DFQATT and SNEGSKA (reference sequence). For the CDR3, the DNA is TGCAGTGCTAGAGAGGGGCTAGTGTATGAGCAGTTCTTC. Protein sequence: CSAREGLVYEQFF.

The chain has TRBV6-1 and TRBJ2-2, with 16 nucleotides matching TRBD2. Germline-derived CDR1 and CDR2 are MNHNS and SASEGT. V shed 5 bases and J 4 bases; nucleotides not matched to a gene: 7. This CDR3 has 18 residues. The DNA for the CDR3 is TGTGCCAGCAGTACCCCGGGACTAGCGGGGGGGGGCACCGGGGAGCTGTTTTTT. This sequence encodes CASSTPGLAGGGTGELFF.

This clonotype was observed many times. This sequence joins TRBV5-1 and TRBJ2-1; TRBD1 or TRBD2 may be the D gene (6 bases each). This CDR3 has 16 residues. Trimming took off 3 bases at V and 3 bases at J, with 16 bases between the two ends. Germline CDR1 and CDR2: SGHRS and YFSETQ. CDR3 bases: TGCGCCAGCAGCTGGGGGGCCAGCGGATACTACAATGAGCAGTTCTTC. Translation gives CASSWGASGYYNEQFF. Filled out from reference TRBV5-1 and TRBJ2-1, the complete variable domain reads KAGVTQTPRYLIKTRGQQVTLSCSPISGHRSVSWYQQTPGQGLQFLFEYFSETQRNKGNFPGRFSGRQFSNSRSEMNVSTLELGDSALYLCASSWGASGYYNEQFFGPGTRLTVL.

This clonotype was seen more than once but under ten times. The V call is TRBV6-5, the J call TRBJ1-3; maybe TRBD1 (5 bases). Per germline, CDR1 MNHEY and CDR2 SVGAGI. The CDR3 has 17 amino acids. The V end was cut by 0 bases, the J end by 9 bases, with 21 bases between. The CDR3 sequence is CASSYSTDTGAGGTIYF. The CDR3 coding sequence is TGTGCCAGCAGTTACTCGACCGATACAGGCGCCGGGGGCACCATATATTTT.

The chain carries TRBV6-1 and TRBJ2-7; the match to TRBD2 covers 10 bases. The CDR3 is made up of 15 amino acids. Germline V gene lookup returns CDR1 MNHNS and CDR2 SASEGT. V lost 6 bases and J lost 4; bases outside the gene matches: 9. The CDR3 nucleotides read TGTGCCAGCAGGCCACTAGCGGGACAGACGTACGAGCAGTACGTC. This encodes CASRPLAGQTYEQYV.

This clonotype has at least ten counts. J is TRBJ2-3 and V is TRBV7-2, with 16 nucleotides matching TRBD2. The V gene's germline CDR1 is SGHTA and CDR2 FQGNSA. The CDR3 is made up of 17 amino acids. V shed 5 bases and J 5 bases; nucleotides not matched to a gene: 7. The CDR3 loop is CASSPGLAGGPGDTQYF. DNA of the CDR3: TGTGCCAGCAGCCCGGGACTAGCGGGAGGGCCGGGAGATACGCAGTATTTT.

This chain joins TRBV5-1 and TRBJ2-2; TRBD1 matches 8 bases. Trimming at V came to 2 bases and at J to 6 bases, leaving 12 bases not matched to a gene. This CDR3 region has 17 residues. Per the germline V gene, CDR1 is SGHRS and CDR2 is YFSETQ. The DNA of the CDR3 is TGCGCCAGCAGCTTACAATTGAGACAGGGGATCGCCGGGGAGCTGTTTTTT. It encodes CASSLQLRQGIAGELFF.

This clonotype occurred a few times. The rearrangement links TRBV15 to TRBJ2-5, with D perhaps matching TRBD2 (6 bases). The CDR3 runs to 13 residues. CDR1 LNHNV and CDR2 YYDKDF come from the germline V gene (reference sequence). Trimming removed 0 bases from V and 13 bases from J, with 15 bases in between. The CDR3 DNA reads TGTGCCACCAGCAGAGATTCCGGGCGGGAATTGTACTTC. Encoded protein: CATSRDSGRELYF.

This clonotype occurred a few times. The chain employs TRBV7-2 and TRBJ2-7; D is uncertain. The CDR3 is 14 residues long. V was cut by 1 base and J by 5 bases, with 12 bases left in between. Per germline, CDR1 SGHTA and CDR2 FQGNSA. The CDR3 protein is CASSLVGSAHEQYF. In DNA, the CDR3 is TGTGCCAGCAGCTTAGTCGGGTCAGCCCACGAGCAGTACTTC.

This clonotype was counted ten times or more. The chain recombines TRBV5-6 with TRBJ2-5; a possible D gene is TRBD1 (5 bases). Germline CDR1 SGHDT, CDR2 YYEEEE. The CDR3 covers 13 residues. V lost 4 bases to trimming and J lost 7 bases, with 14 bases between them. Here the CDR3 DNA reads TGTGCCAGCAGCCCTAGGGGTGTCGGGACCCAGTACTTC. It is translated as CASSPRGVGTQYF.

This clonotype appeared many times. J is TRBJ1-1 and V is TRBV25-1; D possibly corresponds to TRBD1 (5 bases). The CDR3 loop spans 13 amino acids. The germline V gene has CDR1 MGHDK and CDR2 SYGVNS. V lost 3 bases and J 3 bases, leaving 8 bases between the germline ends. CDR3 region: CASSDRADTEAFF. The CDR3 DNA sequence: TGTGCCAGCAGTGACAGGGCCGACACTGAAGCTTTCTTT.

This clonotype was detected a few times. This chain joins TRBV18 and TRBJ2-7; D remains ambiguous. The germline V gene has CDR1 KGHSH and CDR2 LQKENI. V was clipped by 0 bases and J by 7 bases, with 16 bases between them. CDR3 length equals 15 residues. The CDR3 sequence: CASSPPSTPFREQYF. CDR3 DNA sequence: TGTGCCAGCTCACCACCGTCGACTCCCTTTAGGGAGCAGTACTTC.

This clonotype was recorded a few times. The chain employs TRBV29-1 and TRBJ2-1; no definite D call. Germline V lookup: CDR1 SQVTM, CDR2 ANQGSEA. This CDR3 is 14 amino acids long. The V and J ends lost 6 bases and 4 bases respectively, with 16 bases between them. CDR3 amino acids: CSVKSNEVYNEQFF. CDR3 coding DNA: TGCAGCGTCAAGAGCAATGAGGTGTACAATGAGCAGTTCTTC.